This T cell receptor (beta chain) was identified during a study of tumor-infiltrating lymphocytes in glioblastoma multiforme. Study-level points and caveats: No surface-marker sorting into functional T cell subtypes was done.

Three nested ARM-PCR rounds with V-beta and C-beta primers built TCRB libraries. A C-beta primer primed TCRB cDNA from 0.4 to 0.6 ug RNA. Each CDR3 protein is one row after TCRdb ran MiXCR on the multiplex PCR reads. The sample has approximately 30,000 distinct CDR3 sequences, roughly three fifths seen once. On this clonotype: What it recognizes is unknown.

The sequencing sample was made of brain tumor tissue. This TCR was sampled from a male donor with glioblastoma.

CDR3 loop: CASSQDPVSTDMQYF. CDR3 nucleotide sequence: TGCGCCAGCAGCCAAGACCCCGTTAGCACAGATATGCAATATTTT. The chain couples TRBV4-1 to TRBJ2-3; D unclear. The CDR3 contains 15 residues. Trimming pared 0 bases from V and 15 bases from J, leaving 22 bases between. Germline V CDR1 and CDR2: MGHRA, YSYEKL.